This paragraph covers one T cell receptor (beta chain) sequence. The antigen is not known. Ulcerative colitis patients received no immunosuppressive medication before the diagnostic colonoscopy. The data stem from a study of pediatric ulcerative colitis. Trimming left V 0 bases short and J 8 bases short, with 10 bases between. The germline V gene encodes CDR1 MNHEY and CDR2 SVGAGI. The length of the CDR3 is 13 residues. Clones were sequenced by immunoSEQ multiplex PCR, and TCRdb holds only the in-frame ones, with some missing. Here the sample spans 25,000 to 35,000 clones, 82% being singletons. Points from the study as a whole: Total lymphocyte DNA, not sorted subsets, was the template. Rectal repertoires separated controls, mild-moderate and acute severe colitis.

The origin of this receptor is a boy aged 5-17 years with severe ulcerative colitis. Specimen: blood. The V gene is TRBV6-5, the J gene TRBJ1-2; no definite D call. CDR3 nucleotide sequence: TGTGCCAGCAGTTACTCGATAGGTCGGGGCTACACCTTC. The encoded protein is CASSYSIGRGYTF.